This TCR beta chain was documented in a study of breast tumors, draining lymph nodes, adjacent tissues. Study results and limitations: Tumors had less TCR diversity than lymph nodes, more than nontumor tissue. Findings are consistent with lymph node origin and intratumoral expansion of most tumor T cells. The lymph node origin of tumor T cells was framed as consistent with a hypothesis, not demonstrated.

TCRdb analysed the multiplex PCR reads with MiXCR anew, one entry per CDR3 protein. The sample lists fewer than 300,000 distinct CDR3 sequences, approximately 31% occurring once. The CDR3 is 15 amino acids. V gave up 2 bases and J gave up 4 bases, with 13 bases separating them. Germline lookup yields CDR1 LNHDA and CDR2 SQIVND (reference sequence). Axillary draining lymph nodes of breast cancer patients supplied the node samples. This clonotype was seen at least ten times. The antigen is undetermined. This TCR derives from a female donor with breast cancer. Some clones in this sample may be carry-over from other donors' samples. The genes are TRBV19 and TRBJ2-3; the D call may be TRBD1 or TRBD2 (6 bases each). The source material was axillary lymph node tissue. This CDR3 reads CASSIWGAGPDTQYF. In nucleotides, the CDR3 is TGTGCCAGTAGTATATGGGGGGCCGGACCAGATACGCAGTATTTT.